The entry that follows covers one TCR beta chain sequence. The data were obtained in a study of shared clonotypes between healthy human individuals. Looked up from germline, CDR1 is GTSNPN and CDR2 is SVGIG (reference sequence). With 2 bases removed from V and 2 bases from J, the gap between germline ends came to 19 bases. This CDR3 is built from 17 residues. Unsorted PBMC DNA underwent sequencing on ten immunoSEQ deep assay plates. The data were produced by immunoSEQ multiplex PCR, yet TCRdb's version contains in-frame clones alone and is incomplete. The sample includes 550,000 to 600,000 clones, around 81% seen only once; the top ten take around 13%.

The chain carries TRBV30 and TRBJ1-5; perhaps TRBD1 as D (5 bases). The sequencing sample was made of PBMCs. This clonotype originated in a woman aged 35 to 49 in good health. Some clones in this sample may be carry-over from other donors' samples. The CDR3 DNA sequence: TGTGCCTGGAGTAGGGGCCCAGGGAATATTGGCAATCAGCCCCAGCATTTT. Encoded protein: CAWSRGPGNIGNQPQHF.